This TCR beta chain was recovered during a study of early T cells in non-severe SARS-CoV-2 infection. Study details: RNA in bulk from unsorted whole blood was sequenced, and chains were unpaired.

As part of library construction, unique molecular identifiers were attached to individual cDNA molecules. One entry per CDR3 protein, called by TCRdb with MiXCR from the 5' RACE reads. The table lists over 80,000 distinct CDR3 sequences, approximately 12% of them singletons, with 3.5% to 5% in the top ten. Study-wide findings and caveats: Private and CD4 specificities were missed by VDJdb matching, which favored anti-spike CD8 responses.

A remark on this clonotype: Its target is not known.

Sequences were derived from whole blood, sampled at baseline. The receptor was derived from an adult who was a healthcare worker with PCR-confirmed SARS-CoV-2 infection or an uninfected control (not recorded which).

The chain's CDR3 is CASSLDWRYGYTF. CDR3 sequence (DNA): TGTGCCAGCAGCTTGGATTGGCGGTATGGCTACACCTTC. The genes are TRBV5-5 and TRBJ1-2, with D unclear. CDR1 and CDR2 from the germline V gene are SGHKS and YYEKEE (reference sequence). Trimming took 0 bases from V and 5 from J, leaving 8 bases between them. CDR3 size: 13 residues. Together with reference TRBV5-5 and TRBJ1-2, the CDR3 gives the full variable domain: DAGVTQSPTHLIKTRGQQVTLRCSPISGHKSVSWYQQVLGQGPQFIFQYYEKEERGRGNFPDRFSARQFPNYSSELNVNALLLGDSALYLCASSLDWRYGYTFGSGTRLTVV.